Listed below are T cell receptor beta chains from one sample, sequenced in a study of cytomegalovirus exposure and HLA in healthy donors. Clones were sequenced by immunoSEQ multiplex PCR, and TCRdb holds only the in-frame ones, with some missing. The sample holds approximately 100,000 clones, 85% seen once. The sequenced sample consisted of PBMCs. Every receptor here comes from a man between 40 and 49 years old in good health and CMV-seropositive. Both conserved end residues are part of each CDR3. A D gene is named only where the DNA matches it firmly. Size is stated for part of the rows, as once, few or many counts, or as a class when the clone is expanded.

v_call: TRBV28
j_call: TRBJ2-1
d_call: TRBD1
clone_size: .
cdr3_aa: CASLGQGRLYNEQFF
cdr3_nt: TGTGCCAGCCTAGGACAGGGGAGGTTGTACAATGAGCAGTTCTTC

v_call: TRBV7-6
j_call: TRBJ2-5
d_call: .
clone_size: .
cdr3_aa: CASSLDSENQETQYF
cdr3_nt: TGTGCCAGCAGCTTAGATTCGGAGAACCAAGAGACCCAGTACTTC

v_call: TRBV28
j_call: TRBJ1-5
d_call: .
clone_size: .
cdr3_aa: CASSLGGSVNQPQHF
cdr3_nt: TGTGCCAGCAGTCTTGGGGGGAGTGTAAATCAGCCCCAGCATTTT

v_call: TRBV20-1
j_call: TRBJ1-2
d_call: .
clone_size: once
cdr3_aa: CSVRSNYGYTF
cdr3_nt: TGCAGTGTGCGATCTAACTATGGCTACACCTTC

v_call: TRBV7-9
j_call: TRBJ2-2
d_call: .
clone_size: .
cdr3_aa: CSSRFLTGLPTTGELFF
cdr3_nt: TGTTCCAGCAGGTTCCTCACAGGGTTGCCGACCACCGGGGAGCTGTTTTTT

v_call: TRBV6-6
j_call: TRBJ2-7
d_call: .
clone_size: .
cdr3_aa: CASTLDSGAREQYF
cdr3_nt: TGTGCCAGCACGTTGGATTCAGGGGCGCGGGAGCAGTACTTC

v_call: TRBV19
j_call: TRBJ2-2
d_call: .
clone_size: .
cdr3_aa: CASSIWQNTGELFF
cdr3_nt: TGTGCCAGTAGTATTTGGCAGAACACCGGGGAGCTGTTTTTT

v_call: TRBV14
j_call: TRBJ1-2
d_call: .
clone_size: .
cdr3_aa: CASSQTARGYTF
cdr3_nt: TGTGCCAGCAGCCAAACGGCTAGAGGCTACACCTTC

v_call: TRBV5-6
j_call: TRBJ2-1
d_call: .
clone_size: .
cdr3_aa: CASLGGPYSYNEQFF
cdr3_nt: TGTGCCAGCCTTGGGGGCCCCTACTCCTACAATGAGCAGTTCTTC

v_call: TRBV18
j_call: TRBJ2-7
d_call: TRBD1
clone_size: .
cdr3_aa: CASRDRAYEQYF
cdr3_nt: TGTGCCAGCCGGGACAGGGCCTACGAGCAGTACTTC